This TCR beta chain was sequenced in a study of blood T cell repertoires in COVID-19. Self-reported history from a screening survey and questionnaire set each donor's cohort. Among Cohort 3 donors, those recovered had two negative PCRs, clearance, or symptom resolution. This clone was seen a handful of times. Method: immunoSEQ multiplex PCR; TCRdb's copy keeps in-frame clones and lacks some. The sample contains about 330,000 clones, less than 90% of which appear only once. Material for sequencing was PBMCs or T cells enriched from blood (not recorded which). The origin of this receptor is a woman aged 25 to 39 who had recovered from COVID-19.

The CDR3 region has the DNA TGTGCCAGCAGTGAATCCGCTAGCGGGGGCTACGAGCAGTACTTC. This sequence encodes CASSESASGGYEQYF. The gene calls are TRBV2 and TRBJ2-7, with 10 positions matching TRBD2. V lost 2 bases to trimming and J lost 3 bases; unmatched junction nucleotides: 4. Germline V gene lookup returns CDR1 SNHLY and CDR2 FYNNEI. The CDR3 has 15 amino acids.